The clone carrying this TCR beta chain has ten or more counts. Its matching antigen is unknown. This record belongs to a study of type 1 and type 2 diabetes patients. Background on the study: Participants included type 1 and type 2 diabetes patients plus nondiabetic controls.

The study, taken as a whole, reports: Between type 2 diabetes and control samples, V and J usage averaged approximately 0.97 correlation. Age and gender were not matched between study groups.

The germline V and J ends were trimmed by 5 bases and 3 bases, with 4 bases remaining between them. This CDR3 is 10 amino acids long. Germline loops: CDR1 SQVTM, CDR2 ANQGSEA. Amplification started from genomic DNA. Amplification of the beta chain CDR3 used 30 forward and 13 reverse multiplex primers. TCRdb reprocessed the multiplex PCR reads via MiXCR and lists one record per CDR3 protein. Of 270,000 or so distinct CDR3 sequences in the sample, roughly 44% are singletons; the top ten hold roughly 13%. Ten milliliters of peripheral blood were collected from each participant. The sequenced sample was peripheral blood mononuclear cells (PBMCs). The chain is built from TRBV29-1 and TRBJ1-1; unclear D gene. The clonotype comes from a man between 18 and 35 years old with type 2 diabetes. The CDR3 DNA reads as TGCAGCGTTATGGACACTGAAGCTTTCTTT. Residues: CSVMDTEAFF.